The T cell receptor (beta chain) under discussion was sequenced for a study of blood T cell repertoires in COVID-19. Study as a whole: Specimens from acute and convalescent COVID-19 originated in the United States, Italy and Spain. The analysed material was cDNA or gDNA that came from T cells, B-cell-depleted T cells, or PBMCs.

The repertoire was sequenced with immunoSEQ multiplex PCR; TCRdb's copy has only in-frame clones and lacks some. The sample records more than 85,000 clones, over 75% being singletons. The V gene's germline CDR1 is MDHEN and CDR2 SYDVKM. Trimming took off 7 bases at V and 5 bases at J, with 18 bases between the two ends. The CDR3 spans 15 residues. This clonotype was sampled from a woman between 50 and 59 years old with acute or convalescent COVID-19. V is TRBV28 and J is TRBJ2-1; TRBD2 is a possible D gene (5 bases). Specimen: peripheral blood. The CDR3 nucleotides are TGTGCCAGCATTACACCCACCCTCGGGGACAATGAGCAGTTCTTC. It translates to CASITPTLGDNEQFF. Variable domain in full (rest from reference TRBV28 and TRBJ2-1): DVKVTQSSRYLVKRTGEKVFLECVQDMDHENMFWYRQDPGLGLRLIYFSYDVKMKEKGDIPEGYSVSREKKERFSLILESASTNQTSMYLCASITPTLGDNEQFFGPGTRLTVL.